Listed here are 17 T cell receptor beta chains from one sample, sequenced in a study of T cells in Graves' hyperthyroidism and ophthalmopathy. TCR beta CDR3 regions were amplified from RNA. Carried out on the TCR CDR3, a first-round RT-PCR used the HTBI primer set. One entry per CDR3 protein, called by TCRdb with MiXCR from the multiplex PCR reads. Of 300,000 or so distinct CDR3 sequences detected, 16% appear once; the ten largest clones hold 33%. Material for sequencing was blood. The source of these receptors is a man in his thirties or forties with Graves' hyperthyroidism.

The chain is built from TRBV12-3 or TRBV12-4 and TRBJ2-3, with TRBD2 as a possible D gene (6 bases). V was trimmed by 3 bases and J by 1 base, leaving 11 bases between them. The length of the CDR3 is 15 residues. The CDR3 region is CASSFVGRGTDTQYF. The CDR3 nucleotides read TGTGCCAGCAGTTTCGTCGGGAGAGGCACAGATACGCAGTATTTT.

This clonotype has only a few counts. CDR3 amino acids: CASSSIAGGEDTQYF. As DNA, the CDR3 is TGTGCCAGCAGCTCCATAGCGGGGGGGGAGGATACGCAGTATTTT. The rearrangement uses TRBV7-9 and TRBJ2-3, with TRBD2 identical over 11 bases. The length of the CDR3 is 15 residues. Trimming cost V 4 bases and J 6 bases; bases outside gene matches: 6. Germline V gene lookup returns CDR1 SEHNR and CDR2 FQNEAQ (reference sequence).

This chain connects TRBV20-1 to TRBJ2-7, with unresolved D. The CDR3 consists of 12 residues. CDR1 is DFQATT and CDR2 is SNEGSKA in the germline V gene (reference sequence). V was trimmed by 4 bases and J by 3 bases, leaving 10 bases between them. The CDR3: CSATLSSYEQYF. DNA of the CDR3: TGCAGTGCTACCCTATCGAGCTACGAGCAGTACTTC.

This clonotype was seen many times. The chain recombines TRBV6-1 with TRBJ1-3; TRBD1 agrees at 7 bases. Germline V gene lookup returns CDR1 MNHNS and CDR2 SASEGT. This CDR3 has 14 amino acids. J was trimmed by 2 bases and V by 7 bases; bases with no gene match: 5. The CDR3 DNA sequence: TGTGCCAGCACCTTGACAGGGACTGGAAACACCATATATTTT. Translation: CASTLTGTGNTIYF.

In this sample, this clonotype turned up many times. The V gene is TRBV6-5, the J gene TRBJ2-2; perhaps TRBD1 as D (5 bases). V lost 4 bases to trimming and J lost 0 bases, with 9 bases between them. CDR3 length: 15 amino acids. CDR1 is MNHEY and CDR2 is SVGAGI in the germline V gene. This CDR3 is CASSWTPSNTGELFF. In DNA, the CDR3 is TGTGCCAGCAGTTGGACACCTTCGAACACCGGGGAGCTGTTTTTT.

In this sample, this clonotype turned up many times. CDR3 DNA: TGTGCCAGCACGAGAGGACAGCATCAGCCCCAGCATTTT. Translating it yields CASTRGQHQPQHF. This chain uses TRBV2 with TRBJ1-5; D may be TRBD1 (6 bases). CDR3 length: 13 residues. Germline V CDR1 and CDR2: SNHLY, FYNNEI. The germline V and J ends were trimmed by 7 bases and 5 bases, with 12 bases remaining between them.

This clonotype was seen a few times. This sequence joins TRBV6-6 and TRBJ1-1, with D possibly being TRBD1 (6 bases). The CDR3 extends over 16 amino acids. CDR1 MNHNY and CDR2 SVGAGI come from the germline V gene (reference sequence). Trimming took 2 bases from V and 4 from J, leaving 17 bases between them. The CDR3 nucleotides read TGTGCCAGCAGTTACCTAACCCTGGAGGGGGGCACTGAAGCTTTCTTT. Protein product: CASSYLTLEGGTEAFF.

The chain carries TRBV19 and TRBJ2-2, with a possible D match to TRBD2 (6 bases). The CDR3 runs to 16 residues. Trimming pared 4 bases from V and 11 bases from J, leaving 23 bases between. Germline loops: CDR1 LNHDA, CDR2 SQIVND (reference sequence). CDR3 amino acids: CASSTASVLGAVELFF. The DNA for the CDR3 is TGTGCCAGTAGTACAGCTAGCGTTCTTGGTGCCGTCGAGCTGTTTTTT.

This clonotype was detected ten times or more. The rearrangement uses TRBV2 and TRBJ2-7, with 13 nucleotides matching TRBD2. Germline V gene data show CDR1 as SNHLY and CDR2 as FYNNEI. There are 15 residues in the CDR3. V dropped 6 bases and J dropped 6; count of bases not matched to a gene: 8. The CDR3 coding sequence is TGTGCCAGCAGCAGGACTAGCGGGAGCTCAGTCGAGCAGTACTTC. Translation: CASSRTSGSSVEQYF.

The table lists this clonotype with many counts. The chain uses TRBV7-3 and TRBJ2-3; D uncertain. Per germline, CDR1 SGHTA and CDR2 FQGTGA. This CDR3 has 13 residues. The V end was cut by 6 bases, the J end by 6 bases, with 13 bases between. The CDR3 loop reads CASSVVGVDTQYF. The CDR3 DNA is TGTGCCAGCAGTGTAGTAGGTGTCGATACGCAGTATTTT.

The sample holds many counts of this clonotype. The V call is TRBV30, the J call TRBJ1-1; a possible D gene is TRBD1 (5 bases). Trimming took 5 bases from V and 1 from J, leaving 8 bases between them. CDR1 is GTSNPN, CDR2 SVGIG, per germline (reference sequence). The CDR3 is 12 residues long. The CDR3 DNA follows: TGTGCCTGGTTTGACAGGAACACTGAAGCTTTCTTT. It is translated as CAWFDRNTEAFF.

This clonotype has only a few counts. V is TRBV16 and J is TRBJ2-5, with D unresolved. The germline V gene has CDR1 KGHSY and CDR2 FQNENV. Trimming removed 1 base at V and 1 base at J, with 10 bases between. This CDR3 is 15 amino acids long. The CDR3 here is CASSQFWGSQETQYF. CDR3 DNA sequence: TGTGCCAGCAGCCAATTCTGGGGAAGCCAAGAGACCCAGTACTTC. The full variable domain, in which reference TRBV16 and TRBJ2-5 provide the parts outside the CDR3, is GEEVAQTPKHLVRGEGQKAKLYCAPIKGHSYVFWYQQVLKNEFKFLISFQNENVFDETGMPKERFSAKCLPNSPCSLEIQATKLEDSAVYFCASSQFWGSQETQYFGPGTRLLVL.

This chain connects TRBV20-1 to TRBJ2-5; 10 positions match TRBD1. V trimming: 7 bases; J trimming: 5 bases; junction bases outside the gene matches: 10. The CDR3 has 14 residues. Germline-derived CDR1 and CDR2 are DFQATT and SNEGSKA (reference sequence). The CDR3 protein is CSGSGTGEPETQYF. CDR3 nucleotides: TGCAGTGGGTCCGGGACAGGGGAACCGGAGACCCAGTACTTC.

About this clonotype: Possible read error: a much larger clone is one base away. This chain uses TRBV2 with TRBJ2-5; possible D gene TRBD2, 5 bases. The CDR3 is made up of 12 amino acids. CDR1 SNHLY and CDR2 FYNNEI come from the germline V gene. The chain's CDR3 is CASREAVETRYF. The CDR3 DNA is TGTGCCAGCAGGGAGGCGGTAGAGACCCGGTACTTC. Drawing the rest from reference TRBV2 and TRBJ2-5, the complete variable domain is EPEVTQTPSHQVTQMGQEVILRCVPISNHLYFYWYRQILGQKVEFLVSFYNNEISEKSEIFDDQFSVERPDGSNFTLKIRSTKLEDSAMYFCASREAVETRYFGPGTRLLVL.

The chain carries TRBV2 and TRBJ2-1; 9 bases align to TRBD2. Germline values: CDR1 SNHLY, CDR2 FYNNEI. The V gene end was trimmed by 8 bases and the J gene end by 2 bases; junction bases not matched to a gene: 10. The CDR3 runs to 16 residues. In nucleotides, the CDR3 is TGTGCCAGCCACGAGGGGCTAGCGGGACCCTACAATGAGCAGTTCTTC. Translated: CASHEGLAGPYNEQFF.

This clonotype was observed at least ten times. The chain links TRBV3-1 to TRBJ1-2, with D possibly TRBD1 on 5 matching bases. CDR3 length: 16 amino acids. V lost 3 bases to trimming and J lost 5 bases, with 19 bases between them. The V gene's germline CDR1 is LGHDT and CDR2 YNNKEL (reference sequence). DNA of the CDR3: TGTGCCAGCAGCCACGTAAATTCTAGGGACCCGTATGGCTACACCTTC. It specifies CASSHVNSRDPYGYTF.

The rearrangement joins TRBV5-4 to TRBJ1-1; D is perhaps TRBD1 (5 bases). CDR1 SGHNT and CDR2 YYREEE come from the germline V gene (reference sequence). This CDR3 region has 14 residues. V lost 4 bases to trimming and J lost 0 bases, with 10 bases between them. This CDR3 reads CASSAGRMNTEAFF. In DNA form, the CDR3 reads TGTGCCAGCAGCGCGGGACGGATGAACACTGAAGCTTTCTTT.